This entry is about one T cell receptor beta chain. This sample stems from a study of T cells in Graves' hyperthyroidism and ophthalmopathy. Amplification of TCR beta CDR3 regions was performed using RNA transcripts as template. With the HTBI primer set, the TCR CDR3 went through a first round of RT-PCR. TCRdb independently ran MiXCR on the multiplex PCR reads; one entry per CDR3 protein. The sample includes tens of thousands of distinct CDR3 sequences, 40% to 65% seen only once; the top ten take around a sixth. The source is a man in his forties with Graves' ophthalmopathy. Sequenced material: blood.

CDR3 coding DNA: TGTGCCATCAGTGAAGGCCCGATCTCTACTGGGGGAGATGGCTACACCTTC. Its translation is CAISEGPISTGGDGYTF. The chain has TRBV10-3 and TRBJ1-2, with D tentatively TRBD1 (5 bases). This CDR3 contains 17 residues. Germline V lookup: CDR1 ENHRY, CDR2 SYGVKD. Trimming removed 3 bases from V and 6 bases from J, with 23 bases in between.